This T cell receptor (beta chain) was documented in a study of T cells after yellow fever vaccination. V gave up 3 bases and J gave up 4 bases; unmatched junction bases: 5. Germline-derived CDR1 and CDR2 are KGHSH and LQKENI. CDR3 length equals 15 residues. One entry per CDR3 protein, called by TCRdb with MiXCR from the 5' RACE reads. The sample shows some 340,000 distinct CDR3 sequences, about 11% of them seen only once. The V gene is TRBV18, the J gene TRBJ1-2; 10 positions match TRBD1. The sequence was collected from a man aged 18 to 30 who received the YFV17D yellow fever vaccine. Sequencing used CD4+ T cells sorted from PBMCs, obtained 45 days after the yellow fever booster vaccination. CDR3 sequence: CASSPGTGVGYGYTF. DNA of the CDR3: TGTGCCAGCTCACCCGGGACAGGGGTAGGCTATGGCTACACCTTC. Drawing the rest from reference TRBV18 and TRBJ1-2, the complete variable domain is NAGVMQNPRHLVRRRGQEARLRCSPMKGHSHVYWYRQLPEEGLKFMVYLQKENIIDESGMPKERFSAEFPKEGPSILRIQQVVRGDSAAYFCASSPGTGVGYGYTFGSGTRLTVV.